This passage covers 23 T cell receptor beta chains from one sample sequenced in a study of cytomegalovirus exposure and HLA in healthy donors. The PCR used 60 Vbeta and 13 Jbeta primers. Using immunoSEQ multiplex PCR, the repertoire was profiled, and TCRdb retains in-frame clones only, with some absent. The sample holds 210,000 or so clones, 76% seen once. Source material: PBMCs. The source of these receptors is a man younger than 30 in good health and CMV-seronegative.

This clone was observed a few times. The chain couples TRBV6-1 to TRBJ2-7, with TRBD2 as a possible D gene (6 bases). V lost 3 bases and J 4 bases, leaving 13 bases between the germline ends. Germline V gene sequence: CDR1 MNHNS, CDR2 SASEGT. The CDR3 spans 14 residues. CDR3 DNA sequence: TGTGCCAGCAGTGAGGCGGGGACTGATTACGAGCAGTACTTC. This codes for CASSEAGTDYEQYF.

The V gene is TRBV4-2, the J gene TRBJ2-3; the match to TRBD2 covers 9 bases. Germline CDR1 is LGHNA and CDR2 is YNFKEQ. V trimming: 0 bases; J trimming: 7 bases; junction bases outside the gene matches: 20. This CDR3 is 20 amino acids long. The CDR3, as DNA: TGTGCCAGCAGCCAAGATGATAGCGGGGGTCTCGGAACCCCACTTTATACGCAGTATTTT. Amino acid sequence: CASSQDDSGGLGTPLYTQYF.

The chain uses TRBV7-9 and TRBJ2-3; D perhaps matches TRBD2 (6 bases). Germline V gives CDR1 SEHNR, CDR2 FQNEAQ (reference sequence). V was trimmed by 3 bases and J by 0 bases, leaving 16 bases between them. There are 17 residues in the CDR3. For the CDR3, the DNA is TGTGCCAGCAGCTTTACCAGCGGGCTTTCTAGCACAGATACGCAGTATTTT. As protein: CASSFTSGLSSTDTQYF.

The CDR3 sequence is CASSIAPGGTEAFF. DNA for the CDR3: TGTGCCAGTAGTATAGCCCCTGGAGGGACTGAAGCTTTCTTT. The chain is built from TRBV19 and TRBJ1-1; D is ambiguous. The CDR3 runs to 14 residues. The V and J ends lost 1 base and 5 bases respectively, with 11 bases between them. CDR1 is LNHDA and CDR2 is SQIVND in the germline V gene (reference sequence).

The V call is TRBV7-9, the J call TRBJ1-5; 8 bases map to TRBD1. After removal of 10 bases from V and 3 bases from J, the junction contained 5 bases not matched to a gene. The germline V gene has CDR1 SEHNR and CDR2 FQNEAQ (reference sequence). The CDR3 loop spans 13 amino acids. The CDR3 protein is CATSTGVNQPQHF. For the CDR3, the DNA is TGTGCCACCTCGACAGGGGTCAATCAGCCCCAGCATTTT.

The CDR3 protein is CASSPSGGDYGYTF. The DNA of the CDR3 is TGTGCCAGCAGCCCCTCGGGGGGCGACTATGGCTACACCTTC. The chain links TRBV28 to TRBJ1-2, with D possibly matching TRBD1 (6 bases). V was pared by 6 bases and J by 3 bases, with 14 bases between. The germline gives CDR1 MDHEN, CDR2 SYDVKM. This CDR3 region has 14 residues.

The chain carries TRBV5-5 and TRBJ2-5; TRBD2 aligns across 13 bases. CDR3 length: 17 residues. V trimming: 4 bases; J trimming: 5 bases; junction bases outside the gene matches: 11. Germline-derived CDR1 and CDR2 are SGHKS and YYEKEE (reference sequence). CDR3 sequence (DNA): TGTGCCAGCAGCACCAGACTAGCGGGAGGCCCGCGGGAGACCCAGTACTTC. Translating it yields CASSTRLAGGPRETQYF.

The rearrangement joins TRBV29-1 to TRBJ2-3; 11 nucleotides line up with TRBD2. Germline V gives CDR1 SQVTM, CDR2 ANQGSEA. This CDR3 region has 14 residues. The V gene end was trimmed by 7 bases and the J gene end by 0 bases; junction bases not matched to a gene: 3. The CDR3 coding sequence is TGCAGCGCCCGACTAGCGGGAAGCACAGATACGCAGTATTTT. This translates into CSARLAGSTDTQYF.

The chain combines TRBV5-4 with TRBJ1-3, with unresolved D. V gave up 2 bases and J gave up 3 bases, with 3 bases separating them. CDR1 and CDR2 (germline): SGHNT, YYREEE (reference sequence). The CDR3 runs to 12 residues. The CDR3 nucleotides are TGTGCCAGCAGCTTATATGGAAACACCATATATTTT. Its translation: CASSLYGNTIYF.

This clone was seen just once. V is TRBV19 and J is TRBJ2-2; D might be TRBD1 (5 bases). V lost 1 base and J lost 5, with 14 bases in between. The CDR3 loop spans 16 amino acids. Germline V gives CDR1 LNHDA, CDR2 SQIVND (reference sequence). Written as DNA, the CDR3 is TGTGCCAGTAGTATAGGGGGCACCACGAGGACCGGGGAGCTGTTTTTT. Amino acid sequence: CASSIGGTTRTGELFF.

CDR3 in amino acids: CASSLGSSGRGEQFF. The CDR3 DNA follows: TGTGCCAGCAGCTTAGGGAGTAGCGGGAGGGGTGAGCAGTTCTTC. The V and J genes are TRBV7-2 and TRBJ2-1; TRBD2 matches at 11 bases. J was trimmed by 9 bases and V by 1 base; bases with no gene match: 5. This CDR3 has 15 amino acids. The germline gives CDR1 SGHTA, CDR2 FQGNSA.

The chain links TRBV6-1 to TRBJ1-1; the match to TRBD1 covers 9 bases. The CDR3 is 15 amino acids. V lost 5 bases and J lost 5; bases outside the gene matches: 9. Per the germline V gene, CDR1 is MNHNS and CDR2 is SASEGT. In nucleotides, the CDR3 is TGTGCCAGCAGTCGGGGGACAGGGCATAGTACTGAAGCTTTCTTT. This translates into CASSRGTGHSTEAFF.

This chain joins TRBV12-5 and TRBJ1-6; D not resolved. V dropped 6 bases and J dropped 8 bases, with 17 bases sitting between them. CDR1 is LGHNT and CDR2 is FRNRAP in the germline V gene. This CDR3 region has 15 residues. The CDR3 sequence is CASGPSRGTHSPLHF. The CDR3 region has the DNA TGTGCTAGTGGCCCCTCCCGGGGTACTCATTCACCCCTCCACTTT.

The CDR3 here is CASRPLRETQYF. Here the CDR3 DNA reads TGTGCCAGCAGGCCACTCCGAGAGACCCAGTACTTC. J is TRBJ2-5 and V is TRBV7-8; no clear D gene. The germline V and J ends were trimmed by 6 bases and 4 bases, with 9 bases remaining between them. This CDR3 has 12 residues. CDR1 is SGHVS and CDR2 is FQNEAQ in the germline V gene.

V and J are TRBV7-2 and TRBJ1-1; D is possibly TRBD1 (5 bases). The CDR3 sequence is 14 residues long. From germline, CDR1 is SGHTA and CDR2 FQGNSA. Trimming took 1 base from V and 3 from J, leaving 9 bases between them. The DNA of the CDR3 is TGTGCCAGCAGCTTAGAGCCAGGGTACACTGAAGCTTTCTTT. Protein product: CASSLEPGYTEAFF. Looking up the rest from reference TRBV7-2 and TRBJ1-1 gives the full variable domain: GAGVSQSPSNKVTEKGKDVELRCDPISGHTALYWYRQSLGQGLEFLIYFQGNSAPDKSGLPSDRFSAERTGGSVSTLTIQRTQQEDSAVYLCASSLEPGYTEAFFGQGTRLTVV.

The chain joins TRBV28 to TRBJ1-2; D is unclear. The CDR3 extends over 13 amino acids. Germline V gene sequence: CDR1 MDHEN, CDR2 SYDVKM. V lost 2 bases and J 2 bases, leaving 6 bases between the germline ends. CDR3 protein: CASSLVLNYGYTF. The CDR3 DNA follows: TGTGCCAGCAGTTTAGTGTTAAACTATGGCTACACCTTC.

The chain joins TRBV2 to TRBJ2-5, with 10 bases lining up with TRBD1. The V and J ends lost 6 bases and 7 bases, in that order; junction bases with no gene match: 11. In germline, CDR1 is SNHLY, CDR2 FYNNEI. This CDR3 region has 15 residues. The CDR3 spells CASSSLTGGGGTQYF. CDR3 sequence (DNA): TGTGCCAGCAGCAGCCTGACAGGGGGCGGAGGGACCCAGTACTTC. Supplemented by reference TRBV2 and TRBJ2-5, the full variable domain reads EPEVTQTPSHQVTQMGQEVILRCVPISNHLYFYWYRQILGQKVEFLVSFYNNEISEKSEIFDDQFSVERPDGSNFTLKIRSTKLEDSAMYFCASSSLTGGGGTQYFGPGTRLLVL.

The CDR3 is CASSSGVGHNQPQHF. CDR3 nucleotides: TGTGCCAGCAGCTCTGGGGTGGGGCACAATCAGCCCCAGCATTTT. The chain is built from TRBV7-9 and TRBJ1-5; weak D call: TRBD1 (5 bases). CDR1 SEHNR and CDR2 FQNEAQ come from the germline V gene (reference sequence). CDR3 length equals 15 residues. The ends were cut back, 4 bases at V and 3 bases at J, with 13 bases in the middle.

This rearrangement joins TRBV27 to TRBJ2-3; 9 bases are a match to TRBD2. Germline-derived CDR1 and CDR2 are MNHEY and SMNVEV (reference sequence). The CDR3 extends over 15 amino acids. V trimming: 7 bases; J trimming: 2 bases; junction bases outside the gene matches: 7. CDR3 bases: TGTGCCAGCATGGGGGGGACTAGCCTCACAGATACGCAGTATTTT. This translates into CASMGGTSLTDTQYF.

This clone showed up just a few times. The V and J genes are TRBV2 and TRBJ1-4; the D is unclear. V was trimmed by 6 bases and J by 0 bases, leaving 20 bases between them. The CDR3 spans 18 residues. Germline V gene sequence: CDR1 SNHLY, CDR2 FYNNEI. CDR3 in DNA: TGTGCCAGCAGGAAACGGGTTATTTTGGATGCAACTAATGAAAAACTGTTTTTT. Its translation: CASRKRVILDATNEKLFF. Full variable domain (missing parts from reference TRBV2 and TRBJ1-4): EPEVTQTPSHQVTQMGQEVILRCVPISNHLYFYWYRQILGQKVEFLVSFYNNEISEKSEIFDDQFSVERPDGSNFTLKIRSTKLEDSAMYFCASRKRVILDATNEKLFFGSGTQLSVL.

The chain joins TRBV5-8 to TRBJ1-3, with D tentatively TRBD1 (5 bases). The V gene's germline CDR1 is SGHTS and CDR2 YDEGEE. CDR3 length: 15 amino acids. V lost 2 bases, J lost 4 bases, and 13 bases lay in between. DNA of the CDR3: TGTGCCAGCAGCTTTAGCAGGGCGATCGGAAACACCATATATTTT. Its protein is CASSFSRAIGNTIYF.

The chain carries TRBV2 and TRBJ1-1; TRBD1 matches 7 bases. Germline CDR1 is SNHLY and CDR2 is FYNNEI. Unmatched junction bases numbered 6, after V lost 7 bases and J lost 4 bases. CDR3 length equals 13 residues. The CDR3 is CASNHPGGTEAFF. Here the CDR3 DNA reads TGTGCCAGCAATCATCCAGGGGGCACTGAAGCTTTCTTT.

The V gene is TRBV9, the J gene TRBJ2-2, with 10 bases lining up with TRBD2. Germline V gene data show CDR1 as SGDLS and CDR2 as YYNGEE. Trimming took 0 bases from V and 5 from J; bases not matched to a gene: 1. CDR3 length: 15 residues. The CDR3 nucleotides are TGTGCCAGCAGCGTAGAGGGACTAGCGACCGGGGAGCTGTTTTTT. Protein: CASSVEGLATGELFF.